This record looks at one T cell receptor (beta chain) sequence and its context. The data originate from a study of control samples from healthy donors and cancer patients. This CDR3 is 15 amino acids long. The germline V and J ends were trimmed by 8 bases and 4 bases, with 20 bases remaining between them. Per the germline V gene, CDR1 is LNHDA and CDR2 is SQIVND (reference sequence). TCRdb keeps only in-frame clones here, not all; method: immunoSEQ multiplex PCR. This table holds about 130,000 clones, 80% to 95% found once. This TCR came from a man at least 80 years old with head and neck cancer. This chain connects TRBV19 to TRBJ2-5; tentative D call: TRBD1 (5 bases). The material sequenced was PBMCs. The DNA of the CDR3 is TGTGCCAGTGCCCCCTCCAGACAGAACGGAGAGACCCAGTACTTC. Translated, it gives CASAPSRQNGETQYF.